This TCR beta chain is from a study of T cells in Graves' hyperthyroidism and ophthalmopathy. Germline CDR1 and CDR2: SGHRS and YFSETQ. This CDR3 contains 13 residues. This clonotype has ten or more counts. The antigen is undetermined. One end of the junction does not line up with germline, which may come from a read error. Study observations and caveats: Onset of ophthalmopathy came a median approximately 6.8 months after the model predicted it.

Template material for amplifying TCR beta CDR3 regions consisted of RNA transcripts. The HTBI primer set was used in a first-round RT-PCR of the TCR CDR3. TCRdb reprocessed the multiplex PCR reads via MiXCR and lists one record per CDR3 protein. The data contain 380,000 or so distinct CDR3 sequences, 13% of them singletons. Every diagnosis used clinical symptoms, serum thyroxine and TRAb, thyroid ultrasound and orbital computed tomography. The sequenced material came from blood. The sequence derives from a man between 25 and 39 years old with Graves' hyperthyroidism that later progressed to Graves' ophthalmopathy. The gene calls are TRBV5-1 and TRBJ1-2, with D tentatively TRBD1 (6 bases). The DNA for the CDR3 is TGTGCCAGCAGTTTACAGGGAGACTATGGCTACACCTTC. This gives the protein CASSLQGDYGYTF.